The 27 T cell receptor beta chains given below trace back to one sample, sequenced in a study of cytomegalovirus exposure and HLA in healthy donors. This PCR relied on a set of 60 Vbeta primers and 13 Jbeta primers. TCRdb's copy holds only in-frame clones and misses some; the assay was immunoSEQ multiplex PCR. The sample shows about 120,000 clones, about three quarters of them seen only once. The specimen was PBMCs. Source of these receptors: a young man in good health and CMV-seronegative.

The gene calls are TRBV9 and TRBJ1-3; D is unresolved. The germline V and J ends were trimmed by 3 bases and 2 bases, with 9 bases remaining between them. The CDR3 is made up of 14 amino acids. CDR1 and CDR2 from the germline V gene are SGDLS and YYNGEE. In DNA form, the CDR3 reads TGTGCCAGCAGCGGAAGCAGGACTGGAAACACCATATATTTT. It is translated as CASSGSRTGNTIYF. Full variable domain (outside the CDR3, taken from reference TRBV9 and TRBJ1-3): DSGVTQTPKHLITATGQRVTLRCSPRSGDLSVYWYQQSLDQGLQFLIQYYNGEERAKGNILERFSAQQFPDLHSELNLSSLELGDSALYFCASSGSRTGNTIYFGEGSWLTVV.

A few counts support this clone. J is TRBJ2-7 and V is TRBV6-1; D is possibly TRBD2 (6 bases). This CDR3 region has 15 residues. Trimming removed 1 base from V and 2 bases from J, with 12 bases in between. Germline assignment: CDR1 MNHNS and CDR2 SASEGT. As DNA, the CDR3 is TGTGCCAGCAGTGAAGGGCGGGGCATGGCCTACGAGCAGTACTTC. Protein product: CASSEGRGMAYEQYF.

This clone has a handful of counts. The V call is TRBV6-5, the J call TRBJ2-7; 7 bases align to TRBD1. The J segment lost 2 bases and the V segment lost 5 bases, leaving 3 bases of the junction unmatched. CDR1 and CDR2 (germline): MNHEY, SVGAGI. The CDR3 is made up of 13 amino acids. CDR3 sequence: CASSRDSPYEQYF. The DNA of the CDR3 is TGTGCCAGCAGTCGGGACAGCCCCTACGAGCAGTACTTC.

The chain couples TRBV28 to TRBJ1-5; 10 bases are a match to TRBD1. J gave up 0 bases and V 6 bases, and 8 bases lay outside the gene matches. The CDR3 has 17 amino acids. Germline-derived CDR1 and CDR2 are MDHEN and SYDVKM. CDR3 protein: CASSDRGQRNSNQPQHF. The CDR3 nucleotides read TGTGCCAGCAGCGACAGGGGGCAAAGAAATAGCAATCAGCCCCAGCATTTT.

The rearrangement uses TRBV7-6 and TRBJ1-2; D call uncertain. The CDR3 covers 13 residues. Per the germline V gene, CDR1 is SGHVS and CDR2 is FNYEAQ. Deletions cut 5 bases from V and 4 bases from J, with 11 bases between. CDR3 region: CASSPGRGYGYTF. The CDR3 DNA reads as TGTGCCAGCAGCCCGGGGAGAGGCTATGGCTACACCTTC.

This clone was counted between two and nine times. The chain employs TRBV19 and TRBJ2-3; 7 positions agree with TRBD1. CDR1 is LNHDA, CDR2 SQIVND, per germline (reference sequence). The CDR3 is 13 residues long. The J segment lost 2 bases and the V segment lost 8 bases, leaving 4 bases of the junction unmatched. DNA for the CDR3: TGTGCCAGTTCGGGGACAGACACAGATACGCAGTATTTT. The encoded protein is CASSGTDTDTQYF. The full variable domain, rest sourced from reference TRBV19 and TRBJ2-3, is DGGITQSPKYLFRKEGQNVTLSCEQNLNHDAMYWYRQDPGQGLRLIYYSQIVNDFQKGDIAEGYSVSREKKESFPLTVTSAQKNPTAFYLCASSGTDTDTQYFGPGTRLTVL.

The chain links TRBV6-5 to TRBJ2-5, with TRBD2 matching over 8 bases. V gave up 6 bases and J gave up 6 bases; unmatched junction bases: 9. In germline, CDR1 is MNHEY, CDR2 SVGAGI. CDR3 length: 14 amino acids. CDR3 sequence: CASSVAGLVKTQYF. The CDR3 DNA sequence: TGTGCCAGCAGCGTAGCGGGGTTGGTGAAGACCCAGTACTTC.

This clone was detected only a few times. The V and J genes are TRBV18 and TRBJ1-1, with 7 nucleotides matching TRBD1. V lost 6 bases and J lost 1; bases outside the gene matches: 8. The CDR3 spans 15 residues. Looked up from germline, CDR1 is KGHSH and CDR2 is LQKENI. The CDR3, as DNA: TGTGCCAGCTCCCCCCGGGACAGCCCGAACACTGAAGCTTTCTTT. This sequence encodes CASSPRDSPNTEAFF.

This clone showed up just once. The CDR3 spells CASSQEGRGGAETQYF. CDR3 DNA: TGCGCCAGCAGCCAAGAAGGGCGGGGGGGCGCAGAGACCCAGTACTTC. The chain is built from TRBV4-3 and TRBJ2-5, with 9 positions matching TRBD2. CDR3 length: 16 residues. Losses at the gene ends were 0 bases for V and 4 bases for J; bases not matched to a gene: 6. The germline V gene encodes CDR1 LGHNA and CDR2 YSLEER.

The gene calls are TRBV28 and TRBJ2-1; 8 bases agree with TRBD2. The trim removed 4 bases at V and 3 bases at J, leaving 5 bases unmatched. The CDR3 covers 15 residues. Germline assignment: CDR1 MDHEN and CDR2 SYDVKM. DNA for the CDR3: TGTGCCAGCAGTTGGAGCGGGGGTCACTACAATGAGCAGTTCTTC. Translation gives CASSWSGGHYNEQFF.

The CDR3 nucleotides read TGTGCCAGCAGCTTAGTAGGGGACAGGGTCTATGGCTACACCTTC. Protein: CASSLVGDRVYGYTF. The chain employs TRBV7-8 and TRBJ1-2, with TRBD1 matching over 9 bases. The germline gives CDR1 SGHVS, CDR2 FQNEAQ. The CDR3 length is 15 residues. V trimming: 1 base; J trimming: 4 bases; junction bases outside the gene matches: 4.

V gene TRBV5-5 combines with J gene TRBJ2-1, with 14 nucleotides matching TRBD2. CDR3 length: 16 amino acids. Germline CDR1 is SGHKS and CDR2 is YYEKEE (reference sequence). V was pared by 5 bases and J by 8 bases, with 9 bases of the junction left unmatched. Here the CDR3 DNA reads TGTGCCAGCAGTCCTGGACTAGCGGGGGGAATCGATGAGCAGTTCTTC. This sequence encodes CASSPGLAGGIDEQFF.

The chain links TRBV25-1 to TRBJ1-2, with 12 bases fitting TRBD1. Germline trimming cut 3 bases from V and 5 bases from J; bases unmatched to any gene: 4. Per germline, CDR1 MGHDK and CDR2 SYGVNS. The CDR3 has 15 amino acids. CDR3 sequence reads: CASSEGQGAVYGYTF. CDR3 bases: TGTGCCAGCAGTGAGGGACAGGGGGCCGTATATGGCTACACCTTC.

This clone was seen only once. The chain couples TRBV5-5 to TRBJ1-3; no reliable D call. The CDR3 runs 13 residues. Trimming stripped 4 bases from V and 6 bases from J, with 11 bases between. Germline-derived CDR1 and CDR2 are SGHKS and YYEKEE (reference sequence). CDR3 in amino acids: CASSTGLLNTIYF. Here the CDR3 DNA reads TGTGCCAGCAGCACCGGGTTATTAAACACCATATATTTT.

The rearrangement joins TRBV2 to TRBJ2-3; 9 positions match TRBD2. In germline, CDR1 is SNHLY, CDR2 FYNNEI. Losses at the gene ends were 1 base for V and 3 bases for J; bases not matched to a gene: 8. The CDR3 runs to 17 residues. The CDR3 nucleotides are TGTGCCAGCAGTGAAGGATTGGCTAGCGGGGAAACAGATACGCAGTATTTT. Its translation: CASSEGLASGETDTQYF.

This clone has more than one count but fewer than ten. The rearrangement links TRBV6-5 to TRBJ2-7; the D is unclear. Germline CDR1 MNHEY, CDR2 SVGAGI. The CDR3 is 14 amino acids. The V and J ends lost 5 bases and 4 bases respectively, with 15 bases between them. CDR3 DNA: TGTGCCAGCAGTCCAAAGAGCCCCCAATACGAGCAGTACTTC. Translated, it gives CASSPKSPQYEQYF.

The V gene is TRBV6-5, the J gene TRBJ1-1; TRBD1 matches at 7 bases. V lost 5 bases to trimming and J lost 4 bases; unmatched junction nucleotides: 10. The length of the CDR3 is 15 residues. Germline-derived CDR1 and CDR2 are MNHEY and SVGAGI. CDR3 in amino acids: CASSTGQARITEAFF. The DNA of the CDR3 is TGTGCCAGCAGTACTGGACAGGCCCGAATCACTGAAGCTTTCTTT.

J is TRBJ2-7 and V is TRBV9; 9 bases are shared with TRBD1. In germline, CDR1 is SGDLS, CDR2 YYNGEE. This CDR3 comprises 15 residues. V lost 0 bases, J lost 3 bases, and 4 bases stayed unmatched. The CDR3 DNA is TGTGCCAGCAGCGTAGGACAGGGGGTCAACTACGAGCAGTACTTC. It translates to CASSVGQGVNYEQYF.

The gene calls are TRBV27 and TRBJ1-2; 12 nucleotides align to TRBD1. The trim removed 8 bases at V and 6 bases at J, leaving 7 bases unmatched. Looked up from germline, CDR1 is MNHEY and CDR2 is SMNVEV (reference sequence). This CDR3 comprises 14 residues. The CDR3 DNA sequence: TGTGCCAGCGGCTGGGGACAGGGGGCTGATGGCTACACCTTC. Translation gives CASGWGQGADGYTF.

Notes on this clone: Its ends do not fully match the called genes, so a read error is possible. The V and J genes are TRBV7-9 and TRBJ2-7; D is unclear. CDR1 and CDR2 (germline): SEHNR, FQNEAQ (reference sequence). There are 13 residues in the CDR3. The CDR3 DNA sequence: TGTTCCAGCAGCTTTGGCAGCTCCTACGAGCAGTACTTC. Translating gives CSSSFGSSYEQYF.

This clone was recorded a few times. This chain connects TRBV4-2 to TRBJ2-5, with TRBD2 matching over 10 bases. V was clipped by 0 bases and J by 5 bases; unmatched bases: 6. The CDR3 runs to 16 residues. The germline V gene has CDR1 LGHNA and CDR2 YNFKEQ. CDR3 bases: TGTGCCAGCAGCCAAGATCCCAGCGGGGGGGTGGAGACCCAGTACTTC. Encoded protein: CASSQDPSGGVETQYF.

The genes are TRBV4-3 and TRBJ2-7; 10 bases match TRBD1. The germline V gene has CDR1 LGHNA and CDR2 YSLEER. This CDR3 is 16 amino acids long. V was clipped by 1 base and J by 4 bases; unmatched bases: 7. CDR3 amino acids: CASSQGRGTGEYEQYF. The CDR3 nucleotides are TGCGCCAGCAGCCAAGGACGAGGGACAGGGGAGTACGAGCAGTACTTC.

This chain links TRBV6-5 with TRBJ1-1; maybe TRBD1 (6 bases). This CDR3 has 13 amino acids. V gave up 6 bases and J gave up 2 bases, with 10 bases separating them. Germline V CDR1 and CDR2: MNHEY, SVGAGI. The CDR3 DNA reads as TGTGCCAGCAGCATACAGGGAAACACTGAAGCTTTCTTT. Its protein product is CASSIQGNTEAFF.

V is TRBV9 and J is TRBJ2-3; TRBD2 matches 8 bases. The CDR3 sequence is 16 residues long. V was clipped by 3 bases and J by 2 bases; unmatched bases: 8. Germline CDR1 reads SGDLS; CDR2 reads YYNGEE. The CDR3 DNA reads TGTGCCAGCAGCGGCCGGGGAGCGGGGGCCACAGATACGCAGTATTTT. Amino acids: CASSGRGAGATDTQYF.

This clone was detected a few times. The rearrangement joins TRBV28 to TRBJ1-1; no clear D gene. CDR3 length: 14 residues. Trimming took 3 bases from V and 0 from J, leaving 8 bases between them. Germline V CDR1 and CDR2: MDHEN, SYDVKM. CDR3 coding DNA: TGTGCCAGCAGTTTTCGGTCCTTGAACACTGAAGCTTTCTTT. It specifies CASSFRSLNTEAFF.

This chain uses TRBV7-6 with TRBJ2-7; 9 bases fit TRBD2. Looked up from germline, CDR1 is SGHVS and CDR2 is FNYEAQ. The CDR3 is 17 residues long. J lost 0 bases, V lost 1 base, and 7 bases had no gene match. The CDR3 loop is CASSLESGGSSSYEQYF. The CDR3 DNA reads TGTGCCAGCAGCTTAGAGAGCGGGGGGTCGAGCTCCTACGAGCAGTACTTC.

This clone appeared a few times. V gene TRBV6-4 combines with J gene TRBJ1-5; D may be TRBD1 (5 bases). Germline-derived CDR1 and CDR2 are MRHNA and SNTAGT. The CDR3 is 14 amino acids. Trimming pared 2 bases from V and 5 bases from J, leaving 10 bases between. The CDR3 reads CASSDRGEDQPQHF. CDR3 nucleotide sequence: TGTGCCAGCAGTGACAGGGGCGAGGATCAGCCCCAGCATTTT.